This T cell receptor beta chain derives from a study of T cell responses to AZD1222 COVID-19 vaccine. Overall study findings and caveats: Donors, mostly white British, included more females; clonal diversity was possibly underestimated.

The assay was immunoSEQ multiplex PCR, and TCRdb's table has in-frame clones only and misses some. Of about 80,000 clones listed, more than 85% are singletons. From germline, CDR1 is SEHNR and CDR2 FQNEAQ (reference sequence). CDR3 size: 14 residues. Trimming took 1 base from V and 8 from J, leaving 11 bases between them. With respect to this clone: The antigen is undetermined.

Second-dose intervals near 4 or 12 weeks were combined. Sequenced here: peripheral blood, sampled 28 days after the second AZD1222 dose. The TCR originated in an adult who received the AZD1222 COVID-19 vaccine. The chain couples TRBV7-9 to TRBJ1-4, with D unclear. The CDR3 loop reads CASSLGQAGEKLFF. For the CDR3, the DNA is TGTGCCAGCAGCTTAGGGCAGGCTGGGGAAAAACTGTTTTTT.